These 11 T cell receptor beta chains share one sample of origin, sequenced in a study of shared clonotypes between healthy human individuals (dated by TCRdb to about 2020). The method behind the library was the immunoSEQ multiplex PCR assay. This is the immuneACCESS table as TCRdb keeps it, with only in-frame sequences that have V and J called. A part of the clones is gone; compared with another copy, unresolved V genes explain less than half, and the rest is unexplained. Recorded for this sample are about a million clones; roughly 80% of them occurred a single time. Roughly 0.9% of the sample goes to the ten largest clones. Sequenced input: memory CD4+ T cells from PBMCs. The cell subset or site label of this sample denotes: CD45RA-negative fraction. Receptors originate from a man younger than 35 in good health. Some clones in this sample may be carry-over from other donors' samples.

The V call is TRBV27, the J call TRBJ1-4, with D hard to call. The V end was cut by 3 bases, the J end by 7 bases, with 12 bases between. Per the germline V gene, CDR1 is MNHEY and CDR2 is SMNVEV (reference sequence). The CDR3 has 14 residues. The CDR3 DNA reads as TGTGCCAGCAGTTTGTGGGTTAGGATTGAAAAACTGTTTTTT. Residues: CASSLWVRIEKLFF.

CDR3 sequence (DNA): TGTGCCAGTAGTATAGAAGGGACAGCCGTCCATGAGCAGTTCTTC. This codes for CASSIEGTAVHEQFF. The rearrangement uses TRBV19 and TRBJ2-1; TRBD1 matches 7 bases. Per the germline V gene, CDR1 is LNHDA and CDR2 is SQIVND (reference sequence). The CDR3 is 15 amino acids. Trimming at V came to 0 bases and at J to 8 bases, leaving 7 bases not matched to a gene. Together with reference TRBV19 and TRBJ2-1, the CDR3 gives the full variable domain: DGGITQSPKYLFRKEGQNVTLSCEQNLNHDAMYWYRQDPGQGLRLIYYSQIVNDFQKGDIAEGYSVSREKKESFPLTVTSAQKNPTAFYLCASSIEGTAVHEQFFGPGTRLTVL.

The rearrangement joins TRBV10-3 to TRBJ1-2; D might be TRBD1 (6 bases). Deletions cut 8 bases from V and 8 bases from J, with 18 bases between. The CDR3 is 13 amino acids. Per the germline V gene, CDR1 is ENHRY and CDR2 is SYGVKD. The CDR3 nucleotides are TGTGCCATCGTCAAAGGGGGGGGCGACGGCTACACCTTC. It yields the protein CAIVKGGGDGYTF.

The gene calls are TRBV9 and TRBJ2-5, with D maybe TRBD1 (6 bases). Germline-derived CDR1 and CDR2 are SGDLS and YYNGEE. V lost 4 bases and J lost 1, with 11 bases in between. CDR3 length: 14 residues. The DNA of the CDR3 is TGTGCCAGCAGCTCGGACAGCTTCCAAGAGACCCAGTACTTC. Translation gives CASSSDSFQETQYF.

The chain is built from TRBV28 and TRBJ1-2; 7 nucleotides align to TRBD1. The ends lost 7 bases at V and 4 bases at J; junction bases unmatched: 12. This CDR3 is 15 amino acids long. The V gene's germline CDR1 is MDHEN and CDR2 SYDVKM. CDR3: CASTLAGTVGYGYTF. The CDR3 DNA sequence: TGTGCCAGCACCCTGGCTGGGACAGTCGGCTATGGCTACACCTTC.

J is TRBJ1-1 and V is TRBV7-2; 7 bases fit TRBD1. Germline CDR1 and CDR2: SGHTA and FQGNSA. The CDR3 length is 14 residues. V shed 5 bases and J 5 bases; nucleotides not matched to a gene: 8. The CDR3 spells CASSPSQGRTEAFF. CDR3 nucleotide sequence: TGTGCCAGCAGCCCCTCACAGGGGCGGACTGAAGCTTTCTTT.

With regard to this clone: The same CDR3 is also encoded by other DNA sequences in this sample. CDR3 loop: CASSSPGTSGQETQYF. The CDR3 DNA sequence: TGTGCCAGCAGTTCCCCCGGGACTAGCGGACAAGAGACCCAGTACTTC. The chain joins TRBV28 to TRBJ2-5, with 11 bases matching TRBD2. Per the germline V gene, CDR1 is MDHEN and CDR2 is SYDVKM. This CDR3 has 16 residues. Trimming took 4 bases from V and 2 from J; bases not matched to a gene: 6.

V is TRBV28 and J is TRBJ1-2; 8 bases are a match to TRBD1. After removal of 5 bases from V and 7 bases from J, the junction contained 15 bases not matched to a gene. The CDR3 runs to 16 residues. Germline CDR1 MDHEN, CDR2 SYDVKM. The CDR3 sequence: CASSPGWGQGAVGYTF. The DNA of the CDR3 is TGTGCCAGCAGTCCTGGGTGGGGGCAGGGGGCGGTTGGCTACACCTTC.

In this sample, this clone turned up a few times. The gene calls are TRBV30 and TRBJ1-3; D ambiguous. The CDR3 covers 13 residues. V was pared by 0 bases and J by 4 bases, with 7 bases between. CDR1 GTSNPN and CDR2 SVGIG come from the germline V gene (reference sequence). CDR3 sequence: CAWSVLEGNTIYF. The CDR3 nucleotides read TGTGCCTGGAGTGTACTTGAGGGAAACACCATATATTTT.

The chain recombines TRBV28 with TRBJ2-7, with 8 bases aligning to TRBD2. CDR3 size: 15 residues. Germline loops: CDR1 MDHEN, CDR2 SYDVKM. After removal of 4 bases from V and 1 base from J, the junction contained 6 bases not matched to a gene. The CDR3, as DNA: TGTGCCAGCAGTTCGGGGGGGGGCTCGTCCTACGAGCAGTACTTC. It is translated as CASSSGGGSSYEQYF.

This clone was seen a few times. V and J are TRBV30 and TRBJ1-5, with a possible D match to TRBD1 (5 bases). Germline CDR1 is GTSNPN and CDR2 is SVGIG (reference sequence). The CDR3 is made up of 12 amino acids. V was shortened by 2 bases and J by 6 bases, with 8 bases between the two germline ends. The CDR3 DNA reads TGTGCCTGGAGTAGAGGGGCTCAGCCCCAGCATTTT. Its translation: CAWSRGAQPQHF.